Listed below are T cell receptor beta chains from one sample, sequenced in a study of OX40 agonist ivuxolimab in advanced cancers. Data came from immunoSEQ multiplex PCR; TCRdb stores just in-frame clones and leaves some out. Seen here are roughly 26,000 clones, around 83% observed once, and the top ten hold approximately 35%. Source: CD4+ or CD8+ T cells sorted from blood, taken in a trial of the OX40 agonist ivuxolimab. The source of these receptors is an adult with an advanced solid tumor such as melanoma, head and neck, liver or kidney cancer. The CDR3 runs from the conserved cysteine through the conserved F or W. The order of the fields is J gene, D gene, clone size, V gene, CDR3 DNA, CDR3 protein. D genes are given only for firm matches. Part of the rows lack a size; the others show once, few, many or a class for expanded clones.

>TRBJ2-1|TRBD2|-|TRBV2
TGTGCCAGCAGGAGTACTAGCGGCCTCTACAATGAGCAGTTCTTC
CASRSTSGLYNEQFF
>TRBJ2-3|-|-|TRBV7-8
TGTGCCAGCAGCCTGGGCGGCTTCTTCACAGATACGCAGTATTTT
CASSLGGFFTDTQYF
>TRBJ2-3|-|-|TRBV29-1
TGCAGCGTTGAAGATAGGTCTAGCGCGACAGATACGCAGTATTTT
CSVEDRSSATDTQYF
>TRBJ2-3|-|-|TRBV27
TGTGCCAGCAGTTCTTTAGCATGGGGCACAGATACGCAGTATTTT
CASSSLAWGTDTQYF
>TRBJ2-3|-|-|TRBV2
TGTGCCAGCAGTCAACTGGGGGGCACAGATACGCAGTATTTT
CASSQLGGTDTQYF
>TRBJ2-1|-|large|TRBV7-6
TGTGCCAGCAGCTTAGATTTCCCGCTAAGCTCCTACAATGAGCAGTTCTTC
CASSLDFPLSSYNEQFF
>TRBJ2-7|-|once|TRBV9
TGTGCCAGCAGCGTAGAGGCAAGGAGATCCTACGAGCAGTACTTC
CASSVEARRSYEQYF
>TRBJ2-2|TRBD1|-|TRBV7-9
TGTGCCAGCACCTCCTTACAGGGGCGGATCGGGGAGCTGTTTTTT
CASTSLQGRIGELFF
>TRBJ1-2|-|-|TRBV2
TGTGCCAGCAGTGAATGGGGCCATCTAGGATATGGCTACACCTTC
CASSEWGHLGYGYTF
>TRBJ2-2|-|-|TRBV5-1
TGCGCCAGCAGCTTTCGGATGTGGGCAGAAAAGATTTTTAACACCGGGGAGCTGTTTTTT
CASSFRMWAEKIFNTGELFF
>TRBJ2-1|TRBD1|-|TRBV12-5
TGTGCTAGTGGTTTGGGACAGGGGGTCGACAATGAGCAGTTCTTC
CASGLGQGVDNEQFF
>TRBJ2-1|-|-|TRBV2
TGTGCCAGCAGTGAACAGTCCTACAATGAGCAGTTCTTC
CASSEQSYNEQFF
>TRBJ2-1|TRBD2|-|TRBV27
TGTGCCAGCAGTCAGGGGACTAGCGGGAACAATGAGCAGTTCTTC
CASSQGTSGNNEQFF
>TRBJ2-1|TRBD2|-|TRBV9
TGTGCCAGCAGCCTCCTTAGCGGGAGCTCCTACAATGAGCAGTTCTTC
CASSLLSGSSYNEQFF
>TRBJ2-4|-|-|TRBV19
TGTGCCAGTAGTCCCCCCGGGATAAGGAAAAACATTCAGTACTTC
CASSPPGIRKNIQYF
>TRBJ2-2|-|-|TRBV4-3
TGCGCCAGCAGCCCTCAGATAACCGGGGAGCTGTTTTTT
CASSPQITGELFF
>TRBJ2-7|-|-|TRBV7-9
TGTGCCAGCAGCTTAGCGGGAGACGAGCAGTACTTC
CASSLAGDEQYF
>TRBJ2-7|TRBD1|-|TRBV27
TGTGCCAGCAGTTTATATGGGACAGGGTCCGAGCAGTACTTC
CASSLYGTGSEQYF
>TRBJ2-1|TRBD2|-|TRBV14
TGTGCCAGCAGCCGAGGGGGGACTAGCGGGTACTACAATGAGCAGTTCTTC
CASSRGGTSGYYNEQFF
>TRBJ1-1|TRBD1|-|TRBV27
TGTGCCAGCAGTACAGGGGGGGTGATGAACACTGAAGCTTTCTTT
CASSTGGVMNTEAFF